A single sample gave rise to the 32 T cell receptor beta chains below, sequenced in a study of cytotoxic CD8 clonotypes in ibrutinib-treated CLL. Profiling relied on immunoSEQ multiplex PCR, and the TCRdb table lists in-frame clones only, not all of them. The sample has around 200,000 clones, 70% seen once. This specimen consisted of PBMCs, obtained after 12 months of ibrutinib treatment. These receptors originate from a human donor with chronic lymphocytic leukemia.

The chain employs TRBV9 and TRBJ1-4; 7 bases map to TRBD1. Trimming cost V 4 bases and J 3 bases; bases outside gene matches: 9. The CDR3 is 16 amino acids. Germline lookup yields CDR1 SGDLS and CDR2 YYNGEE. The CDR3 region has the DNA TGTGCCAGCAGCTCGCTAGGGACAGCCCCTAATGAAAAACTGTTTTTT. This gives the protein CASSSLGTAPNEKLFF.

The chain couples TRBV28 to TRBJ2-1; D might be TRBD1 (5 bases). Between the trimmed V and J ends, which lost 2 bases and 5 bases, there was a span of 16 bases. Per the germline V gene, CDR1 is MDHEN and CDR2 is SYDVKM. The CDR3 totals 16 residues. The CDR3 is CASSLSGASENNEQFF. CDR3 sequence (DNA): TGTGCCAGCAGTTTAAGTGGGGCGAGCGAGAACAATGAGCAGTTCTTC. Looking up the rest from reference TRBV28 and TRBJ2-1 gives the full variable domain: DVKVTQSSRYLVKRTGEKVFLECVQDMDHENMFWYRQDPGLGLRLIYFSYDVKMKEKGDIPEGYSVSREKKERFSLILESASTNQTSMYLCASSLSGASENNEQFFGPGTRLTVL.

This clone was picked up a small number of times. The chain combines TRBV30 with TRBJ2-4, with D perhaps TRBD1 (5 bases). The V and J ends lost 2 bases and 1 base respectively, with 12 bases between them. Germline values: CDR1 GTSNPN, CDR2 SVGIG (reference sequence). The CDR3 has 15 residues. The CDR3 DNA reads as TGTGCCTGGAGTAGGGCGAAGGGGGCCAAAAACATTCAGTACTTC. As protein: CAWSRAKGAKNIQYF.

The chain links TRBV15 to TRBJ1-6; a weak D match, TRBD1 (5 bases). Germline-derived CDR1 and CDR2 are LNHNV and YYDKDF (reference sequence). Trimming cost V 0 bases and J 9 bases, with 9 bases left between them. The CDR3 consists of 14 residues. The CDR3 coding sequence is TGTGCCACCAGCAGAGATGGGCAGGGTTCACCCCTCCACTTT. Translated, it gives CATSRDGQGSPLHF.

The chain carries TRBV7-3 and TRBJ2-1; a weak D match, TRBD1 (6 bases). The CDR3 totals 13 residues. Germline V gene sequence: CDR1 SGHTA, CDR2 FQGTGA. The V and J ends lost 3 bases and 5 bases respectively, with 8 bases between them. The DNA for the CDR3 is TGTGCCAGCAGCTTTACAGGGAACAATGAGCAGTTCTTC. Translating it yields CASSFTGNNEQFF.

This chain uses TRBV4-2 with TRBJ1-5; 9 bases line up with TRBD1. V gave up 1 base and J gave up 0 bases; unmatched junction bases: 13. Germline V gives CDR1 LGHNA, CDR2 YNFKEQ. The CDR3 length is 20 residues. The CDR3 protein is CASSQVLLGQGPYSNQPQHF. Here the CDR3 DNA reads TGTGCCAGCAGCCAAGTTCTGCTGGGACAGGGCCCATATAGCAATCAGCCCCAGCATTTT.

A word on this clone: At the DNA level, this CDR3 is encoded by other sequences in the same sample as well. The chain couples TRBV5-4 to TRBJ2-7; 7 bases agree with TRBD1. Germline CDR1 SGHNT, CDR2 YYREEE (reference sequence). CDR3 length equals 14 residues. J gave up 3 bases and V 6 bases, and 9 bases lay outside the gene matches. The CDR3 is CASIKGGQYYEQYF. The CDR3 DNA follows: TGTGCCAGCATCAAAGGGGGACAGTACTACGAGCAGTACTTC.

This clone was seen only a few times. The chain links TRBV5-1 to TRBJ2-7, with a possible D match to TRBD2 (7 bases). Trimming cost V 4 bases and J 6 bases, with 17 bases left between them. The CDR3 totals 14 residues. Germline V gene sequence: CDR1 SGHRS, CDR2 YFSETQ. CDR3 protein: CASSPSGGYREQYF. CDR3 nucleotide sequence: TGCGCCAGCAGCCCCTCGGGGGGCTACCGCGAGCAGTACTTC.

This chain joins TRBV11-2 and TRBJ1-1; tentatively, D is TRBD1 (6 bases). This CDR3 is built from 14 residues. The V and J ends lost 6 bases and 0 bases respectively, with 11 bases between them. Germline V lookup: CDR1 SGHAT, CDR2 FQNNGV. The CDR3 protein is CASRPTGMNTEAFF. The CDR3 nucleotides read TGTGCCAGCAGGCCGACAGGAATGAACACTGAAGCTTTCTTT. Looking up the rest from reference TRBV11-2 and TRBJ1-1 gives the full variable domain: EAGVAQSPRYKIIEKRQSVAFWCNPISGHATLYWYQQILGQGPKLLIQFQNNGVVDDSQLPKDRFSAERLKGVDSTLKIQPAKLEDSAVYLCASRPTGMNTEAFFGQGTRLTVV.

The CDR3 reads CASSVDARTGDGKLFF. The CDR3 region has the DNA TGTGCCAGCAGCGTAGACGCCCGGACAGGGGACGGAAAACTGTTTTTT. The chain joins TRBV9 to TRBJ1-4, with 9 positions matching TRBD1. The germline CDR1 and CDR2 sequences are SGDLS and YYNGEE. The CDR3 length is 16 residues. V trimming: 0 bases; J trimming: 10 bases; junction bases outside the gene matches: 10. The complete variable domain, with remaining parts taken from reference TRBV9 and TRBJ1-4, reads DSGVTQTPKHLITATGQRVTLRCSPRSGDLSVYWYQQSLDQGLQFLIQYYNGEERAKGNILERFSAQQFPDLHSELNLSSLELGDSALYFCASSVDARTGDGKLFFGSGTQLSVL.

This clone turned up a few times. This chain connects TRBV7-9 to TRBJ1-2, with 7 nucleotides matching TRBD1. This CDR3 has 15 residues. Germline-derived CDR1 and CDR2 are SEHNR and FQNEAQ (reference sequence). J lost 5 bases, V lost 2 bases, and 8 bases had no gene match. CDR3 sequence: CASSLPDRPLYGYTF. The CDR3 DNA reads TGTGCCAGCAGCTTACCGGACAGGCCATTATATGGCTACACCTTC. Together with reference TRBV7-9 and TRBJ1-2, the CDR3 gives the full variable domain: DTGVSQNPRHKITKRGQNVTFRCDPISEHNRLYWYRQTLGQGPEFLTYFQNEAQLEKSRLLSDRFSAERPKGSFSTLEIQRTEQGDSAMYLCASSLPDRPLYGYTFGSGTRLTVV.

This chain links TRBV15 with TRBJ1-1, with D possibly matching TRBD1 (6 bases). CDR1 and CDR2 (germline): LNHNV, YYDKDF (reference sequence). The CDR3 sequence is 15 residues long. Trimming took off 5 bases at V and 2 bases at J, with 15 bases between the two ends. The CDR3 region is CATSRRTDFNTEAFF. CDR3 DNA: TGTGCCACCAGCCGACGGACAGATTTTAACACTGAAGCTTTCTTT.

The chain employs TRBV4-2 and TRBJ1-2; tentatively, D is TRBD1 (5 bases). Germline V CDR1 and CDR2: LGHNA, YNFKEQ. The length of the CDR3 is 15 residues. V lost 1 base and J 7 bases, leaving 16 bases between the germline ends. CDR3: CASSQGGEGLLGYTF. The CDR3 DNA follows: TGTGCCAGCAGCCAAGGGGGGGAGGGGCTGCTTGGCTACACCTTC.

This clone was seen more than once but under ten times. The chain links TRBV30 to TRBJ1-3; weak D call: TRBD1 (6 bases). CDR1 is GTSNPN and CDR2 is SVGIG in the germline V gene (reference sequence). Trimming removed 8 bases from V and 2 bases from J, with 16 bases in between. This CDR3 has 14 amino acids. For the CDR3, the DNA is TGTGCCCGCACCATACAGGGTACTGGAAACACCATATATTTT. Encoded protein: CARTIQGTGNTIYF.

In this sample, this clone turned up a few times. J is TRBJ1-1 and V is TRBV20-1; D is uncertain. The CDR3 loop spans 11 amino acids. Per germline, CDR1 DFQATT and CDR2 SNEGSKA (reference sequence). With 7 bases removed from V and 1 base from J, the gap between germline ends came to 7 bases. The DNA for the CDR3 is TGCAGTGTACTCCAGAACACTGAAGCTTTCTTT. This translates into CSVLQNTEAFF.

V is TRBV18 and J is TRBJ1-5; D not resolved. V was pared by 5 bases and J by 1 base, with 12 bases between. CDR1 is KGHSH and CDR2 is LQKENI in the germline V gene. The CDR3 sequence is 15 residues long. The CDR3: CASSSLGSSNQPQHF. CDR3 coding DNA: TGTGCCAGCTCATCCCTGGGGAGCAGCAATCAGCCCCAGCATTTT.

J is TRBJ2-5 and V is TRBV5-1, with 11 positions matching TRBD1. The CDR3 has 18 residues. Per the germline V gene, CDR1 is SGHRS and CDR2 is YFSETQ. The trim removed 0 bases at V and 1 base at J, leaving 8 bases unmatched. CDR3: CASSLGFIGTGGQETQYF. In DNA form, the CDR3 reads TGCGCCAGCAGCTTGGGATTTATCGGGACAGGGGGCCAAGAGACCCAGTACTTC.

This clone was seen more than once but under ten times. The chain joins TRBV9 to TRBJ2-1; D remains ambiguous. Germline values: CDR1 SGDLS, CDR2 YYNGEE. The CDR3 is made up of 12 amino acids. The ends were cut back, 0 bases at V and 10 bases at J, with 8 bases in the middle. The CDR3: CASSVGGREQFF. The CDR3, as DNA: TGTGCCAGCAGCGTAGGGGGTCGGGAGCAGTTCTTC.

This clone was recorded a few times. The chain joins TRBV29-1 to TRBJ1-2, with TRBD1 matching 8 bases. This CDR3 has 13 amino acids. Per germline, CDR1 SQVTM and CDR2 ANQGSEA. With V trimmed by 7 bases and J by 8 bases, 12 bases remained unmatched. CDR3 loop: CSGEDRAAEGYTF. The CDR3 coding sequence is TGCAGCGGAGAGGACAGGGCGGCGGAAGGCTACACCTTC.

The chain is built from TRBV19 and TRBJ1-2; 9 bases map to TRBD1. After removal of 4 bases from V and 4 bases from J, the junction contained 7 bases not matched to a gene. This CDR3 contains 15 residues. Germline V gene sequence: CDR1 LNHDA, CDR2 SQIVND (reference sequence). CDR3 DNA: TGTGCCAGTAGTAACTTCACAGGGGGCGGCTATGGCTACACCTTC. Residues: CASSNFTGGGYGYTF.

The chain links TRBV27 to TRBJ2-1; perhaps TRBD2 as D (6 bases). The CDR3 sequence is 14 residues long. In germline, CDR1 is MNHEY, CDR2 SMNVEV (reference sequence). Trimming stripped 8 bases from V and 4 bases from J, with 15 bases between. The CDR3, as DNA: TGTGCCAGCGTCCCTCGGGGGTCTTACAATGAGCAGTTCTTC. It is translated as CASVPRGSYNEQFF.

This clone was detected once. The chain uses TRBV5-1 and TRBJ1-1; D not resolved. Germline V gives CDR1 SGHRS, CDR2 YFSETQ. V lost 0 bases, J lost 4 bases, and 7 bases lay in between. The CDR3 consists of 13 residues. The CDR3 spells CASSLESITEAFF. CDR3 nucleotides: TGCGCCAGCAGCTTGGAGAGTATCACTGAAGCTTTCTTT.

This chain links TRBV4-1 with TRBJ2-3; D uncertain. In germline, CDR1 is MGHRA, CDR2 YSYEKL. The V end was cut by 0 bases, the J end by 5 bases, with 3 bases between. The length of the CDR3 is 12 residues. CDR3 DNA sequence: TGCGCCAGCAGCCAAGACAGAGATACGCAGTATTTT. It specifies CASSQDRDTQYF.

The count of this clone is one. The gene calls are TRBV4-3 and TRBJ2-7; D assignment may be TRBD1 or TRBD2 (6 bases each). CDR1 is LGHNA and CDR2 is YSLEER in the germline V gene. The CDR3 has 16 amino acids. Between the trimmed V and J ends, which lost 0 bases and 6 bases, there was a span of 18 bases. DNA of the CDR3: TGCGCCAGCAGCCAAGATGAAACCAGGGGAGGTGGCGAGCAGTACTTC. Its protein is CASSQDETRGGGEQYF.

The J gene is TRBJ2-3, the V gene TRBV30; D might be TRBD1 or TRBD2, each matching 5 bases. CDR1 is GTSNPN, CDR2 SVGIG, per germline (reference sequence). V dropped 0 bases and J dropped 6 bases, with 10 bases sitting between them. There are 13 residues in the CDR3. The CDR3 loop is CAWSVLGVDTQYF. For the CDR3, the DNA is TGTGCCTGGAGTGTACTGGGGGTCGATACGCAGTATTTT.

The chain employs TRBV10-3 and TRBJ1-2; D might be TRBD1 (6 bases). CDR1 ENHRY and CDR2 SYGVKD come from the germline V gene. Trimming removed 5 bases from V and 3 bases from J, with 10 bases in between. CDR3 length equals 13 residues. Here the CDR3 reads CAISQTGDYGYTF. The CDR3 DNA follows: TGTGCCATCAGTCAGACAGGTGACTATGGCTACACCTTC.

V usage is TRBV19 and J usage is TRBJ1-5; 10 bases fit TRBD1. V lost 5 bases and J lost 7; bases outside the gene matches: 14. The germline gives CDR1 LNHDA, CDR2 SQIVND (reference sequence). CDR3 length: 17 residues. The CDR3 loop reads CASSRTRETGGRQPQHF. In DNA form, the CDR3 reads TGTGCCAGTAGTCGAACTCGGGAGACAGGGGGCCGGCAGCCCCAGCATTTT.

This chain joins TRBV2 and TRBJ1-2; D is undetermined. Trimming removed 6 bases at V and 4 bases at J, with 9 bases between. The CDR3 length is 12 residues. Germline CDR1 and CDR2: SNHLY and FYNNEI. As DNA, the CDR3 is TGTGCCAGCAGCGCAGGAGGCTATGGCTACACCTTC. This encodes CASSAGGYGYTF.

DNA of the CDR3: TGTGCCAGCAGCTTAGATGCTATTACTAAGTACTTC. Amino acid sequence: CASSLDAITKYF. The chain combines TRBV7-2 with TRBJ2-7; D is unresolved. Germline V gene sequence: CDR1 SGHTA, CDR2 FQGNSA. Trimming took 1 base from V and 11 from J, leaving 12 bases between them. This CDR3 region has 12 residues. The full variable domain, its missing parts supplied by reference TRBV7-2 and TRBJ2-7, is GAGVSQSPSNKVTEKGKDVELRCDPISGHTALYWYRQSLGQGLEFLIYFQGNSAPDKSGLPSDRFSAERTGGSVSTLTIQRTQQEDSAVYLCASSLDAITKYFGPGTRLTVT.

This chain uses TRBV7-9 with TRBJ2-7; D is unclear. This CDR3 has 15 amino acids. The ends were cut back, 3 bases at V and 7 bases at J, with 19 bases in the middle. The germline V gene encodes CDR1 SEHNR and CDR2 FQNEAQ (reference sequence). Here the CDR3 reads CASSFVPGAPREQYF. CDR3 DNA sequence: TGTGCCAGCAGCTTCGTCCCCGGAGCCCCGAGGGAGCAGTACTTC.

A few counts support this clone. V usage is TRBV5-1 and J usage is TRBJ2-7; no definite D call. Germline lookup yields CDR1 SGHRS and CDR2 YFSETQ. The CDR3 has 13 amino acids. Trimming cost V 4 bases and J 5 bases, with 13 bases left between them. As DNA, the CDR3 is TGCGCCAGCAGCCGTCAGGTGGACCACGAGCAGTACTTC. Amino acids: CASSRQVDHEQYF. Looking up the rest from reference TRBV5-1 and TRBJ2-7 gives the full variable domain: KAGVTQTPRYLIKTRGQQVTLSCSPISGHRSVSWYQQTPGQGLQFLFEYFSETQRNKGNFPGRFSGRQFSNSRSEMNVSTLELGDSALYLCASSRQVDHEQYFGPGTRLTVT.

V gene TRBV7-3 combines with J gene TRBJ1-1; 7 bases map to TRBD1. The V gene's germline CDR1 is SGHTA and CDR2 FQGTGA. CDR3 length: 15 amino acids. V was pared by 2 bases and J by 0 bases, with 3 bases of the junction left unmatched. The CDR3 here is CASSLYQGVNTEAFF. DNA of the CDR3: TGTGCCAGCAGCTTATATCAGGGGGTGAACACTGAAGCTTTCTTT. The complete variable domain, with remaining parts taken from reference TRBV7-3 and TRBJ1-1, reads GAGVSQTPSNKVTEKGKYVELRCDPISGHTALYWYRQSLGQGPEFLIYFQGTGAADDSGLPNDRFFAVRPEGSVSTLKIQRTERGDSAVYLCASSLYQGVNTEAFFGQGTRLTVV.